The 17 T cell receptor beta chains below come from one sample, sequenced in a study of cytomegalovirus exposure and HLA in healthy donors. A multiplex PCR was run with 60 Vbeta primers and 13 Jbeta primers. Assay: immunoSEQ multiplex PCR; the TCRdb copy retains only in-frame clones and omits some. This table has under 75,000 clones, just under 75% appearing once. Sequenced: PBMCs. Receptor source: a human donor in good health.

V is TRBV6-5 and J is TRBJ1-1; no clear D gene. The CDR3 sequence is 11 residues long. Germline V CDR1 and CDR2: MNHEY, SVGAGI. Trimming cost V 7 bases and J 2 bases, with 5 bases left between them. For the CDR3, the DNA is TGTGCCAGCACCTTCAACACTGAAGCTTTCTTT. Translating gives CASTFNTEAFF.

The chain joins TRBV29-1 to TRBJ2-1; 10 bases map to TRBD2. Germline trimming cut 1 base from V and 6 bases from J; bases unmatched to any gene: 6. The CDR3 runs 15 residues. The germline gives CDR1 SQVTM, CDR2 ANQGSEA. The CDR3, as DNA: TGCAGCGTTGAAGCCAGCGGGAGGGCCGTCAATGAGCAGTTCTTC. Its translation is CSVEASGRAVNEQFF.

V usage is TRBV7-2 and J usage is TRBJ2-1, with 11 bases matching TRBD2. Germline V CDR1 and CDR2: SGHTA, FQGNSA. The CDR3 totals 14 residues. J was trimmed by 3 bases and V by 9 bases; bases with no gene match: 4. CDR3 in amino acids: CARSGLADYNEQFF. The CDR3 nucleotides are TGTGCCAGATCGGGACTAGCGGACTACAATGAGCAGTTCTTC.

This chain links TRBV10-3 with TRBJ1-4, with 9 positions matching TRBD1. This CDR3 spans 14 amino acids. Germline V gene sequence: CDR1 ENHRY, CDR2 SYGVKD. The V gene end was trimmed by 2 bases and the J gene end by 6 bases; junction bases not matched to a gene: 1. CDR3 residues: CAISEGTGYEKLFF. CDR3 nucleotides: TGTGCCATCAGTGAGGGGACAGGGTATGAAAAACTGTTTTTT.

This clone was recorded a few times. The chain couples TRBV5-8 to TRBJ1-1, with 7 bases matching TRBD1. J lost 4 bases, V lost 0 bases, and 6 bases had no gene match. Per germline, CDR1 SGHTS and CDR2 YDEGEE. This CDR3 region has 15 residues. The CDR3 reads CASSLGDSFFTEAFF. The CDR3 DNA follows: TGTGCCAGCAGCTTGGGGGACAGTTTTTTCACTGAAGCTTTCTTT.

The chain combines TRBV2 with TRBJ2-3, with TRBD2 identical over 14 bases. The CDR3 has 16 amino acids. Germline V lookup: CDR1 SNHLY, CDR2 FYNNEI. V trimming: 6 bases; J trimming: 5 bases; junction bases outside the gene matches: 7. The chain's CDR3 is CASSVGLAGGRDTQYF. The CDR3 DNA sequence: TGTGCCAGCAGCGTTGGACTAGCGGGAGGAAGAGATACGCAGTATTTT.

Only one count was recorded for this clone. This sequence joins TRBV28 and TRBJ1-1, with 11 bases matching TRBD1. In germline, CDR1 is MDHEN, CDR2 SYDVKM. With 10 bases clipped from V and 5 bases from J, the junction kept 9 bases outside the gene matches. This CDR3 has 14 amino acids. The chain's CDR3 is CAIRTGGAYTEAFF. CDR3 nucleotide sequence: TGTGCCATCCGGACAGGGGGCGCATATACTGAAGCTTTCTTT.

The rearrangement uses TRBV25-1 and TRBJ2-5, with D maybe TRBD2 (5 bases). The CDR3 has 17 amino acids. Germline loops: CDR1 MGHDK, CDR2 SYGVNS. The V end lost 7 bases, the J end lost 5 bases, and 26 bases lay between the germline ends. This CDR3 is CASTPPSEGNGMETQYF. In DNA, the CDR3 is TGTGCCAGCACCCCCCCCAGCGAAGGAAACGGGATGGAGACCCAGTACTTC.

The J gene is TRBJ1-1, the V gene TRBV6-5; perhaps TRBD1 as D (5 bases). V lost 0 bases and J lost 5, with 7 bases in between. CDR3 size: 13 residues. Per germline, CDR1 MNHEY and CDR2 SVGAGI. The CDR3 bases are TGTGCCAGCAGTTACTCGGAGGGGACTGAAGCTTTCTTT. Translating gives CASSYSEGTEAFF.

The rearrangement links TRBV6-1 to TRBJ2-1; 7 bases line up with TRBD1. CDR3 length: 11 residues. The germline gives CDR1 MNHNS, CDR2 SASEGT. The trim removed 4 bases at V and 11 bases at J, leaving 2 bases unmatched. The CDR3 sequence is CASSGDRKQFF. The CDR3 bases are TGTGCCAGCAGTGGGGACAGAAAGCAGTTCTTC.

The rearrangement links TRBV5-1 to TRBJ2-3, with TRBD2 identical over 14 bases. Unmatched junction bases numbered 3, after V lost 4 bases and J lost 5 bases. Germline CDR1 reads SGHRS; CDR2 reads YFSETQ. The CDR3 is 15 residues long. CDR3 region: CASSQTSGREDTQYF. In DNA form, the CDR3 reads TGCGCCAGCAGCCAGACTAGCGGGAGGGAAGATACGCAGTATTTT. Supplemented by reference TRBV5-1 and TRBJ2-3, the full variable domain reads KAGVTQTPRYLIKTRGQQVTLSCSPISGHRSVSWYQQTPGQGLQFLFEYFSETQRNKGNFPGRFSGRQFSNSRSEMNVSTLELGDSALYLCASSQTSGREDTQYFGPGTRLTVL.

This clone occurred a few times. J is TRBJ2-1 and V is TRBV6-4; D ambiguous. Deletions cut 2 bases from V and 4 bases from J, with 12 bases between. Germline lookup yields CDR1 MRHNA and CDR2 SNTAGT. This CDR3 contains 15 residues. This chain's CDR3 is CASSDTRRPYNEQFF. The DNA for the CDR3 is TGTGCCAGCAGTGACACCCGGAGACCATACAATGAGCAGTTCTTC.

The rearrangement links TRBV7-2 to TRBJ2-7; 7 nucleotides line up with TRBD1. Germline loops: CDR1 SGHTA, CDR2 FQGNSA. The CDR3 contains 15 residues. The J segment lost 0 bases and the V segment lost 3 bases, leaving 5 bases of the junction unmatched. The CDR3 here is CASSFEGTASYEQYF. Written as DNA, the CDR3 is TGTGCCAGCAGCTTCGAAGGGACAGCCTCCTACGAGCAGTACTTC.

J is TRBJ2-1 and V is TRBV4-1; 7 bases align to TRBD2. Trimming cost V 2 bases and J 1 base; bases outside gene matches: 20. The CDR3 loop spans 21 amino acids. The germline V gene encodes CDR1 MGHRA and CDR2 YSYEKL. The chain's CDR3 is CASSQPLPSGFLGRSYNEQFF. The DNA of the CDR3 is TGCGCCAGCAGCCAACCCCTCCCTAGCGGCTTTCTAGGCAGATCCTACAATGAGCAGTTCTTC.

J is TRBJ2-7 and V is TRBV6-1, with TRBD1 matching 7 bases. Germline CDR1 is MNHNS and CDR2 is SASEGT. With V trimmed by 8 bases and J by 1 base, 11 bases remained unmatched. The CDR3 has 15 amino acids. CDR3 sequence: CASGGDRAPSYEQYF. CDR3 sequence (DNA): TGTGCCAGCGGGGGAGACAGGGCCCCTTCCTACGAGCAGTACTTC.

The rearrangement links TRBV28 to TRBJ2-2, with a possible D match to TRBD2 (6 bases). Deletions cut 5 bases from V and 8 bases from J, with 15 bases between. This CDR3 spans 14 amino acids. Per germline, CDR1 MDHEN and CDR2 SYDVKM. Written as DNA, the CDR3 is TGTGCCAGCAGTAGGGACTCTTCGGAGGGGGAGCTGTTTTTT. It specifies CASSRDSSEGELFF.

The chain employs TRBV5-1 and TRBJ1-1; the D is unclear. V was trimmed by 0 bases and J by 3 bases, leaving 12 bases between them. Germline CDR1 SGHRS, CDR2 YFSETQ. The CDR3 extends over 15 amino acids. CDR3 sequence: CASSLAWAEDTEAFF. CDR3 coding DNA: TGCGCCAGCAGCTTGGCTTGGGCAGAAGACACTGAAGCTTTCTTT.